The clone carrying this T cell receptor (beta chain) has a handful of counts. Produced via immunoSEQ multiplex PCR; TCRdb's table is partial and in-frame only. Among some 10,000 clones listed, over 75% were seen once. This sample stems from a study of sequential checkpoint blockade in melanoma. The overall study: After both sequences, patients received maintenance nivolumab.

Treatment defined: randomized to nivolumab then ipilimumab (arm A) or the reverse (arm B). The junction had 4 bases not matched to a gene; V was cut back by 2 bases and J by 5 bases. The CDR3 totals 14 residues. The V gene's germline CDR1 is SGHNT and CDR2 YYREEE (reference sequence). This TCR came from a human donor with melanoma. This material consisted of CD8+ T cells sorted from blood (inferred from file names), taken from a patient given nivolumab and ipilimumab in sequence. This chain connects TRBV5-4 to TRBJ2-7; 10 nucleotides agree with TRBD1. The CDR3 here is CASSLGQGVHEQYF. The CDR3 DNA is TGTGCCAGCAGCTTAGGACAGGGGGTCCACGAGCAGTACTTC.